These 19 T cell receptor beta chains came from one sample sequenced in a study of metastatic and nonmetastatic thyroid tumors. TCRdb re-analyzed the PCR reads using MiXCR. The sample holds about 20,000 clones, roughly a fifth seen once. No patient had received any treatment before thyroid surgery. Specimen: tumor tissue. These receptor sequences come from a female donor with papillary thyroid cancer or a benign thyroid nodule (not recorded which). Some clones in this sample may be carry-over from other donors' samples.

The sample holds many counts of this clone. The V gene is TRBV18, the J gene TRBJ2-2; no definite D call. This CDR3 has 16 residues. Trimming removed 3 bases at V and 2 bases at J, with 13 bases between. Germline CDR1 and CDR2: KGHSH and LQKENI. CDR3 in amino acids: CASSPGTTQNTGELFF. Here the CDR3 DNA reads TGTGCCAGCTCACCGGGAACTACCCAAAACACCGGGGAGCTGTTTTTT.

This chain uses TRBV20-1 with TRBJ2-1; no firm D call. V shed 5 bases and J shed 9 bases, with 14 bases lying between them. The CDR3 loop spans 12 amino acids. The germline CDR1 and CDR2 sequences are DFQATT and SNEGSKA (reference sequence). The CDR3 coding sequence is TGCAGTGCTCTCTACATGGTACGTGAGCAGTTCTTC. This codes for CSALYMVREQFF.

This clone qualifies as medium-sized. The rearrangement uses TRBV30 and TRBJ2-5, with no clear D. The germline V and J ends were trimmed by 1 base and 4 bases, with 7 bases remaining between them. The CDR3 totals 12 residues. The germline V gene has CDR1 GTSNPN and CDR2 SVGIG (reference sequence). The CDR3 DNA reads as TGTGCCTGGAGTGGAATCGTAGAGACCCAGTACTTC. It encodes CAWSGIVETQYF.

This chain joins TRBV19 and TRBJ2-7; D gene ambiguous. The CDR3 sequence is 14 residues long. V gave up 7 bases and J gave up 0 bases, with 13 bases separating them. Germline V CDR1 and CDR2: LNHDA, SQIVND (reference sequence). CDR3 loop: CASMSYSNSYEQYF. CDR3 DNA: TGTGCCAGTATGTCCTACAGCAACTCCTACGAGCAGTACTTC.

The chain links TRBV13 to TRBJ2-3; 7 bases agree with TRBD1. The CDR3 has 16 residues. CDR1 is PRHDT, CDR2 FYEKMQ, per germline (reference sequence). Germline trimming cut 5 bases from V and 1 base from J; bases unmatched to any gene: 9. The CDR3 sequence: CASSPRQGMGTDTQYF. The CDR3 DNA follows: TGTGCCAGCAGCCCACGACAGGGAATGGGCACAGATACGCAGTATTTT.

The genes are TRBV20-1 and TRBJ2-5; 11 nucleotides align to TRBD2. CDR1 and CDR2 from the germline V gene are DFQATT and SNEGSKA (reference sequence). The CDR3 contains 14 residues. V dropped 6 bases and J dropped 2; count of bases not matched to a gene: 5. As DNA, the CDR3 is TGCAGTGCCTCCGGGACTAGCGGACAAGAGACCCAGTACTTC. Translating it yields CSASGTSGQETQYF.

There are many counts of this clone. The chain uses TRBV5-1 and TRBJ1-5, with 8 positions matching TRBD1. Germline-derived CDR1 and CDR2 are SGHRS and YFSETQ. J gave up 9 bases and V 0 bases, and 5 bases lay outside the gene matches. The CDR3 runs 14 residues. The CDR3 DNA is TGCGCCAGCAGCTTGGCGGGACAGGCGAGGCCCCAGCATTTT. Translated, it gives CASSLAGQARPQHF. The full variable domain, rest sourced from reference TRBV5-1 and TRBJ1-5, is KAGVTQTPRYLIKTRGQQVTLSCSPISGHRSVSWYQQTPGQGLQFLFEYFSETQRNKGNFPGRFSGRQFSNSRSEMNVSTLELGDSALYLCASSLAGQARPQHFGDGTRLSIL.

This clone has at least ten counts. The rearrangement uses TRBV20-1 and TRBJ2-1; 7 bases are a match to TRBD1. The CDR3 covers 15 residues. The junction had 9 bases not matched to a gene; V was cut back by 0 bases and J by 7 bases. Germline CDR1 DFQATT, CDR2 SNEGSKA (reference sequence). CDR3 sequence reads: CSARDVGDSSNEQFF. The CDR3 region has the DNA TGCAGTGCTAGAGATGTAGGGGACAGCTCGAATGAGCAGTTCTTC.

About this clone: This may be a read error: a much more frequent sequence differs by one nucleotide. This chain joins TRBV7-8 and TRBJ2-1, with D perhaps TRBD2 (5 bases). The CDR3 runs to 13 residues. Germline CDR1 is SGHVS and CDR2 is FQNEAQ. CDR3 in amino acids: CASSRTSLNEQLF. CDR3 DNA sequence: TGTGCCAGCAGCCGGACTTCTCTCAATGAGCAGCTCTTC.

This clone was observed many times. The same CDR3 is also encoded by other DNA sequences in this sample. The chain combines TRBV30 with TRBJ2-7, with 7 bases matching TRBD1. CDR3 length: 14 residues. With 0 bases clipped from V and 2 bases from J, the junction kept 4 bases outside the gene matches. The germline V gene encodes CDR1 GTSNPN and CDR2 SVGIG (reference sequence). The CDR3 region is CAWSVAGTAYEQYF. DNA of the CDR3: TGTGCCTGGAGTGTTGCCGGGACAGCCTACGAGCAGTACTTC.

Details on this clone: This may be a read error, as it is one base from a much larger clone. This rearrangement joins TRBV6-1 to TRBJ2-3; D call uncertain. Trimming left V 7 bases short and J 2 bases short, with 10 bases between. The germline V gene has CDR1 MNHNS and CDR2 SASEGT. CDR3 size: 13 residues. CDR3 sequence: CASTRLITDTQYF. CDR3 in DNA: TGTGCCAGCACCCGGCTTATCACAGATACGCAGTATTTT.

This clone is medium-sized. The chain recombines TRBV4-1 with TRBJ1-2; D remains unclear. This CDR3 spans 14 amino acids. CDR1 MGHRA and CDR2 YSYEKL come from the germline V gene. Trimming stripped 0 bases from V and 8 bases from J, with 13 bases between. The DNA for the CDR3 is TGCGCCAGCAGCCAAGATATGGGTTTGGGCGGCTACACCTTC. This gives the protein CASSQDMGLGGYTF.

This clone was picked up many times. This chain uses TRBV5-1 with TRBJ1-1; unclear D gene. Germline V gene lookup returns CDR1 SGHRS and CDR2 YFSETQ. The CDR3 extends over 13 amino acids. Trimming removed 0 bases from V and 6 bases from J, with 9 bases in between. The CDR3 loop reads CASSLGGVAEAFF. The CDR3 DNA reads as TGCGCCAGCAGCTTGGGCGGTGTAGCTGAAGCTTTCTTT.

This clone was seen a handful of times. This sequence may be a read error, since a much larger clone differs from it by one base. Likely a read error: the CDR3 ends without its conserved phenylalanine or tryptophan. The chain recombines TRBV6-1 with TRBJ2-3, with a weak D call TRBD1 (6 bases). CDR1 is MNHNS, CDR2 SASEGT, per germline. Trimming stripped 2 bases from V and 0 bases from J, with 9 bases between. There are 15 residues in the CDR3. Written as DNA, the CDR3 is TGTGCCAGCAGTGAATTGGACAGTAGCACAGATACGCAGTATTCT. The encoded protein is CASSELDSSTDTQYS.

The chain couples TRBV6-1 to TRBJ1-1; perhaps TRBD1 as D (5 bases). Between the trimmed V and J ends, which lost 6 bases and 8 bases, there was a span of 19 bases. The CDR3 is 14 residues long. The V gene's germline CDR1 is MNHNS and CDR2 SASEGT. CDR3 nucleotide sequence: TGTGCCAGCAGCCCCCGGGGGGGGACGGGGGAAGCTTTCTTT. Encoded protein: CASSPRGGTGEAFF.

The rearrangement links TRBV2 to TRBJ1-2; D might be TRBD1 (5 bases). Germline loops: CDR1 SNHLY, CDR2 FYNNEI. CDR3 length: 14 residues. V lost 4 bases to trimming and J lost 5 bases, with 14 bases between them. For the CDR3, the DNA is TGTGCCAGCAGTGGGGGTGACAGTGGGTATGGCTACACCTTC. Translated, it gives CASSGGDSGYGYTF.

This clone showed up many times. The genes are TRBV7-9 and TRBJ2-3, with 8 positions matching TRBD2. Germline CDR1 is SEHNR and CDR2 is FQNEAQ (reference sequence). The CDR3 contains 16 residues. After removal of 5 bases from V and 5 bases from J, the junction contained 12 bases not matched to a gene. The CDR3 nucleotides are TGTGCCAGCAGCCGTGGAACGGGAGGGCCGGGAGATACGCAGTATTTT. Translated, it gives CASSRGTGGPGDTQYF.

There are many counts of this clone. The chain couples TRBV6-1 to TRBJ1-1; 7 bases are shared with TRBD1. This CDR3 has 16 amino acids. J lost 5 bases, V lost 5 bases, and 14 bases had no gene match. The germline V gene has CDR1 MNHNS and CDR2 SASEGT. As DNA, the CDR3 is TGTGCCAGCAGTCACCAGGGGCGCAGGGGGATGACTGAAGCTTTCTTT. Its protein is CASSHQGRRGMTEAFF.

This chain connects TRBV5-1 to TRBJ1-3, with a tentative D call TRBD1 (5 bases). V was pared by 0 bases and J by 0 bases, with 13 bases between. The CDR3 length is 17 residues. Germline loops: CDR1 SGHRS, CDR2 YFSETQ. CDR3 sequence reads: CASSLGGSRTSGNTIYF. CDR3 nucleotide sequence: TGCGCCAGCAGCTTGGGGGGGTCCCGGACCTCTGGAAACACCATATATTTT.